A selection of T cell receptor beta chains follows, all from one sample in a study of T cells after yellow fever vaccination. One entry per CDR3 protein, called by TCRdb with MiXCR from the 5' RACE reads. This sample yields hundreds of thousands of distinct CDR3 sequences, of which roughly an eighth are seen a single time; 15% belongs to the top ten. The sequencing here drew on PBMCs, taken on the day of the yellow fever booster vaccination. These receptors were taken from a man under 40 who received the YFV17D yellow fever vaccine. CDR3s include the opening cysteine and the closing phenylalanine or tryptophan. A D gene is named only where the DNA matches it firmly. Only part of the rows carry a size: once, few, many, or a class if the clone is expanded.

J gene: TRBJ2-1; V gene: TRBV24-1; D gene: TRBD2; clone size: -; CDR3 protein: CATSALADNEQFF; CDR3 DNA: TGTGCCACCAGTGCACTAGCGGACAATGAGCAGTTCTTC
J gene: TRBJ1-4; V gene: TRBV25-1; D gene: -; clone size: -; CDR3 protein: CASSDPGTGNEKLFF; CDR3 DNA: TGTGCCAGCAGTGATCCCGGGACCGGGAATGAAAAACTGTTTTTT
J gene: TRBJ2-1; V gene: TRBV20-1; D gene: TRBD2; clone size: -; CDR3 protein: CSAYSAGREQFF; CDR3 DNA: TGCAGTGCTTACTCAGCGGGACGTGAGCAGTTCTTC
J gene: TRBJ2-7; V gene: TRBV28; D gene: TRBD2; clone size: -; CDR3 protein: CASSLSPGRAYEQYF; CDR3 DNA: TGTGCCAGCAGTTTGTCCCCCGGGAGGGCTTACGAGCAGTACTTC
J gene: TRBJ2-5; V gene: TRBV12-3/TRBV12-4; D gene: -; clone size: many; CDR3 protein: CASSPQIQETQYF; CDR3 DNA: TGTGCCAGCAGTCCTCAAATCCAAGAGACCCAGTACTTC
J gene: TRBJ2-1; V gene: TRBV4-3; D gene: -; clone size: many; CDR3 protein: CASSQAGGDEQFF; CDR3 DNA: TGCGCCAGCAGCCAAGCAGGTGGGGATGAGCAGTTCTTC
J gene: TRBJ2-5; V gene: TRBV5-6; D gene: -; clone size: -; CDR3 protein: CASSYARSHETQYF; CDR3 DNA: TGTGCCAGCAGCTATGCACGTAGTCACGAGACCCAGTACTTC
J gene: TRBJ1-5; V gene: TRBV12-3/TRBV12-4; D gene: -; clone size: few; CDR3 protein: CASSLDSLYSNQPQHF; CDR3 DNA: TGTGCCAGCAGTTTAGACAGTCTGTATAGCAATCAGCCCCAGCATTTT
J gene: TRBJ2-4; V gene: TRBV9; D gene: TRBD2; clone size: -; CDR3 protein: CASSAPGTSGNIQYF; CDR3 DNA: TGTGCCAGCAGCGCCCCCGGGACTAGCGGGAATATTCAGTACTTC
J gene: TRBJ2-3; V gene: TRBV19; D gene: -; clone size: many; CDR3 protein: CASRAPSTDTQYF; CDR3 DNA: TGTGCCAGTCGGGCCCCTAGCACAGATACGCAGTATTTT
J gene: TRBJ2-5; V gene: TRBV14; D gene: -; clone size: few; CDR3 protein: CASSPSGLQETQYF; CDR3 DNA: TGTGCCAGCAGCCCATCAGGGCTCCAAGAGACCCAGTACTTC
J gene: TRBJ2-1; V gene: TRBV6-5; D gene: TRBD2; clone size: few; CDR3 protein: CASSFFGLASYNEQFF; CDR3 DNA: TGTGCCAGCAGTTTCTTCGGACTAGCATCCTACAATGAGCAGTTCTTC
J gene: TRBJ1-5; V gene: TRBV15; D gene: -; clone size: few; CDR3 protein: CATSLVSDNQPQHF; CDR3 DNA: TGTGCCACCAGCCTAGTCAGCGATAATCAGCCCCAGCATTTT
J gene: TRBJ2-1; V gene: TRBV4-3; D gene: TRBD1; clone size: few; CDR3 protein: CASSRNRDRNYNEQFF; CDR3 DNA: TGCGCCAGCAGCCGTAACCGGGACAGGAACTACAATGAGCAGTTCTTC
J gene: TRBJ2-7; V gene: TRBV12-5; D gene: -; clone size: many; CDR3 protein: CASGLRQTYEQYF; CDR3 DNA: TGTGCTAGTGGTTTAAGGCAGACCTACGAGCAGTACTTC
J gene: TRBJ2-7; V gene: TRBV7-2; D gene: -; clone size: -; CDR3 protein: CASSLTVNSALTYEQYF; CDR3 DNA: TGTGCCAGCAGCTTAACAGTGAATAGCGCGCTAACCTACGAGCAGTACTTC
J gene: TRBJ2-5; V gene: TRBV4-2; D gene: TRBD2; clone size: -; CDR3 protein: CASSHRDGGETQYF; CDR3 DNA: TGTGCCAGCAGCCACCGGGACGGGGGGGAGACCCAGTACTTC
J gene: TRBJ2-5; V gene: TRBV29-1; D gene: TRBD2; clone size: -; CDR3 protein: CSVEFGLAGGPEETQYF; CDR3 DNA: TGCAGCGTTGAATTTGGACTAGCGGGAGGGCCTGAGGAGACCCAGTACTTC
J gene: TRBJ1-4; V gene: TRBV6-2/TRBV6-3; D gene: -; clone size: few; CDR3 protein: CASSYGGVDEKLFF; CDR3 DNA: TGTGCCAGCAGTTATGGGGGCGTCGATGAAAAACTGTTTTTT
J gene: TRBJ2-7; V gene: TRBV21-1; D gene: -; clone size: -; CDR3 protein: CASSKKEGQGARWEQYF; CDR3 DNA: TGTGCCAGCAGCAAAAAGGAAGGACAGGGGGCGCGTTGGGAGCAGTACTTC
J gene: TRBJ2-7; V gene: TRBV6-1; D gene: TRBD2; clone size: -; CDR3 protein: CASSSSGSSSYEQYF; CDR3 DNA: TGTGCCAGCAGCTCTAGCGGGTCGAGCTCCTACGAGCAGTACTTC
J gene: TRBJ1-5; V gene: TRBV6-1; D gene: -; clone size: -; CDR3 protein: CASRRLGGNQPQHF; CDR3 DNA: TGTGCCAGCCGCAGACTGGGGGGAAATCAGCCCCAGCATTTT
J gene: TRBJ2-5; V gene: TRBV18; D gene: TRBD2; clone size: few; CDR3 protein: CASSPRSSGRAFTETQYF; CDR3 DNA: TGTGCCAGCTCACCACGGAGTAGCGGGAGGGCCTTCACAGAGACCCAGTACTTC
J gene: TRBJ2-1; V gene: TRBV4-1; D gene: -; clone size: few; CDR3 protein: CASSQSGSRIINEQFF; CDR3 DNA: TGCGCCAGCAGCCAATCGGGATCCCGTATCATCAATGAGCAGTTCTTC
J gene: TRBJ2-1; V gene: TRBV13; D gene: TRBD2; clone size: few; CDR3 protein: CASRLLSGKGEQFF; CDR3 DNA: TGTGCCAGCAGGTTGCTTAGCGGGAAGGGTGAGCAGTTCTTC
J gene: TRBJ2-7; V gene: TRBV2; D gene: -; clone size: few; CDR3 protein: CASSRTLYEQYF; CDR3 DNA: TGTGCCAGCAGCCGGACTCTTTACGAGCAGTACTTC
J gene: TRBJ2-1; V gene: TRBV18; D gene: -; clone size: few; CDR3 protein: CASSPPQGGSSNNEQFF; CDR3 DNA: TGTGCCAGCTCACCACCGCAGGGGGGCTCGTCGAACAATGAGCAGTTCTTC
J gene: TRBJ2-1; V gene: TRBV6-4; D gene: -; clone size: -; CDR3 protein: CASSSYGAAEQFF; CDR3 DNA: TGTGCCAGCAGTTCCTACGGGGCAGCAGAGCAGTTCTTC
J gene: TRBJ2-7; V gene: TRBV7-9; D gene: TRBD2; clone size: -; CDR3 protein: CASSLGTSGDYEQYF; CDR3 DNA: TGTGCCAGCAGCTTAGGGACTAGCGGAGACTACGAGCAGTACTTC
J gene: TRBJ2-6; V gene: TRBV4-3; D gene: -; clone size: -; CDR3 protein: CASSHSAGPSSGANVLTF; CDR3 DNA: TGCGCCAGCAGCCATTCGGCAGGCCCTAGCTCTGGGGCCAACGTCCTGACTTTC